Listed below are T cell receptor beta chains from one sample, sequenced in a study of cytomegalovirus exposure and HLA in healthy donors. Clones were read by immunoSEQ multiplex PCR, and TCRdb kept only the in-frame ones, dropping some. Among tens of thousands of clones listed, 60% to 80% were seen once. Source material: PBMCs. The receptors stem from a woman in her forties in good health and CMV-seropositive. CDR3s include the opening cysteine and the closing phenylalanine or tryptophan. Fields, in order: clone size, D gene, V gene, J gene, CDR3 protein, CDR3 DNA. A D gene is named only where the DNA matches it firmly. Some rows mark clone size as missing; the rest say once, few, many or name a class of expanded clone.

clone_size: few
d_call: TRBD1
v_call: TRBV5-6
j_call: TRBJ1-1
cdr3_aa: CASSLSPDRMAEAFF
cdr3_nt: TGTGCCAGCAGCTTGAGTCCGGACAGGATGGCTGAAGCTTTCTTT

clone_size: -
d_call: -
v_call: TRBV10-3
j_call: TRBJ1-1
cdr3_aa: CAISEGRRLNTEAFF
cdr3_nt: TGTGCCATCAGTGAGGGGCGAAGGTTGAACACTGAAGCTTTCTTT

clone_size: -
d_call: -
v_call: TRBV2
j_call: TRBJ1-5
cdr3_aa: CASSEGTPNQPQHF
cdr3_nt: TGTGCCAGCAGTGAAGGCACACCCAATCAGCCCCAGCATTTT

clone_size: -
d_call: -
v_call: TRBV6-5
j_call: TRBJ1-5
cdr3_aa: CASSYGQSSNQPQHF
cdr3_nt: TGTGCCAGCAGTTACGGGCAGAGTAGCAATCAGCCCCAGCATTTT

clone_size: -
d_call: -
v_call: TRBV2
j_call: TRBJ1-4
cdr3_aa: CASRGGEVEKLFF
cdr3_nt: TGTGCCAGCCGAGGGGGGGAAGTGGAAAAACTGTTTTTT

clone_size: -
d_call: -
v_call: TRBV29-1
j_call: TRBJ2-3
cdr3_aa: CSSPQSDTQYF
cdr3_nt: TGCAGCTCTCCCCAGTCAGATACGCAGTATTTT

clone_size: -
d_call: -
v_call: TRBV6-1
j_call: TRBJ1-2
cdr3_aa: CASGRVYGYTF
cdr3_nt: TGTGCCAGCGGCAGGGTTTATGGCTACACCTTC

clone_size: -
d_call: TRBD2
v_call: TRBV6-1
j_call: TRBJ2-7
cdr3_aa: CASGLAGNYEQYF
cdr3_nt: TGTGCCAGCGGCCTAGCGGGAAACTACGAGCAGTACTTC

clone_size: -
d_call: -
v_call: TRBV10-3
j_call: TRBJ1-4
cdr3_aa: CAISGGRGEEKLFF
cdr3_nt: TGTGCCATCAGTGGGGGGAGGGGTGAAGAAAAACTGTTTTTT

clone_size: -
d_call: TRBD2
v_call: TRBV25-1
j_call: TRBJ2-5
cdr3_aa: CASSGTSGEETQYF
cdr3_nt: TGTGCCAGCAGTGGGACTAGCGGGGAAGAGACCCAGTACTTC

clone_size: -
d_call: TRBD1
v_call: TRBV6-1
j_call: TRBJ1-2
cdr3_aa: CASSEGGTGNYGYTF
cdr3_nt: TGTGCCAGCAGTGAGGGCGGGACAGGGAACTATGGCTACACCTTC

clone_size: -
d_call: -
v_call: TRBV29-1
j_call: TRBJ1-2
cdr3_aa: CSVAAQGNGYTF
cdr3_nt: TGCAGCGTTGCGGCACAGGGCAATGGCTACACCTTC

clone_size: many
d_call: -
v_call: TRBV4-2
j_call: TRBJ1-1
cdr3_aa: CASSLGDRNTEAFF
cdr3_nt: TGTGCCAGCAGCCTTGGAGACAGGAACACTGAAGCTTTCTTT

clone_size: -
d_call: TRBD1
v_call: TRBV7-6
j_call: TRBJ1-6
cdr3_aa: CASSSLPVGQGNSPLHF
cdr3_nt: TGTGCCAGCAGTTCATTGCCCGTTGGACAGGGGAATTCACCCCTCCACTTT

clone_size: -
d_call: -
v_call: TRBV7-2
j_call: TRBJ1-6
cdr3_aa: CASSIQSNLNSPLHF
cdr3_nt: TGTGCCAGCAGCATTCAATCTAATTTGAATTCACCCCTCCACTTT

clone_size: once
d_call: -
v_call: TRBV6-5
j_call: TRBJ2-2
cdr3_aa: CASSSGQLVSTGELFF
cdr3_nt: TGTGCCAGCAGTTCCGGACAGTTGGTATCCACCGGGGAGCTGTTTTTT

clone_size: -
d_call: -
v_call: TRBV11-2
j_call: TRBJ1-1
cdr3_aa: CASSTGMNTEAFF
cdr3_nt: TGTGCCAGCAGTACAGGGATGAACACTGAAGCTTTCTTT

clone_size: -
d_call: -
v_call: TRBV25-1
j_call: TRBJ1-1
cdr3_aa: CASGGLMNTEAFF
cdr3_nt: TGTGCCAGCGGAGGACTTATGAACACTGAAGCTTTCTTT

clone_size: -
d_call: -
v_call: TRBV5-4
j_call: TRBJ2-7
cdr3_aa: CASSLARGGGLYEQYF
cdr3_nt: TGTGCCAGCAGCTTGGCCCGGGGCGGGGGCCTTTACGAGCAGTACTTC

clone_size: few
d_call: -
v_call: TRBV7-9
j_call: TRBJ1-1
cdr3_aa: CASSFHWNTEAFF
cdr3_nt: TGTGCCAGCAGCTTCCATTGGAACACTGAAGCTTTCTTT

clone_size: -
d_call: TRBD1
v_call: TRBV15
j_call: TRBJ2-6
cdr3_aa: CATSTDRAGANVLTF
cdr3_nt: TGTGCCACCAGCACCGACAGGGCTGGGGCCAACGTCCTGACTTTC

clone_size: once
d_call: -
v_call: TRBV5-1
j_call: TRBJ2-2
cdr3_aa: CASQARMNTGELFF
cdr3_nt: TGCGCCAGCCAGGCCCGAATGAACACCGGGGAGCTGTTTTTT

clone_size: -
d_call: -
v_call: TRBV18
j_call: TRBJ2-5
cdr3_aa: CASSLDSQETQYF
cdr3_nt: TGTGCCAGCTCCCTAGACAGTCAAGAGACCCAGTACTTC

clone_size: -
d_call: -
v_call: TRBV11-2
j_call: TRBJ1-2
cdr3_aa: CASSFRGPRGYTF
cdr3_nt: TGTGCCAGCAGCTTCAGGGGCCCCCGGGGCTACACCTTC

clone_size: -
d_call: -
v_call: TRBV19
j_call: TRBJ1-1
cdr3_aa: CASSLQIRTEAFF
cdr3_nt: TGTGCCAGTAGTTTACAGATCCGCACTGAAGCTTTCTTT

clone_size: -
d_call: -
v_call: TRBV9
j_call: TRBJ1-2
cdr3_aa: CASSVGGREGSYTF
cdr3_nt: TGTGCCAGCAGCGTTGGCGGCAGGGAAGGGAGCTACACCTTC

clone_size: -
d_call: -
v_call: TRBV19
j_call: TRBJ2-1
cdr3_aa: CASRQGTTHNEQFF
cdr3_nt: TGTGCCAGTAGGCAGGGCACAACTCACAATGAGCAGTTCTTC

clone_size: once
d_call: -
v_call: TRBV5-5
j_call: TRBJ2-1
cdr3_aa: CASSEQGLSYNEQFF
cdr3_nt: TGTGCCAGCAGCGAACAGGGATTGTCCTACAATGAGCAGTTCTTC

clone_size: -
d_call: -
v_call: TRBV6-1
j_call: TRBJ1-3
cdr3_aa: CASSEHTGSGNTIYF
cdr3_nt: TGTGCCAGCAGTGAACATACAGGTTCTGGAAACACCATATATTTT

clone_size: -
d_call: TRBD1
v_call: TRBV7-2
j_call: TRBJ2-7
cdr3_aa: CASSLGHRGLEQYF
cdr3_nt: TGTGCCAGCAGCTTAGGCCACAGGGGTTTGGAGCAGTACTTC

clone_size: -
d_call: TRBD1
v_call: TRBV4-2
j_call: TRBJ1-6
cdr3_aa: CASSQVGYGTGGSPLHF
cdr3_nt: TGTGCCAGCAGCCAAGTGGGGTACGGGACAGGGGGCTCACCCCTCCACTTT

clone_size: -
d_call: -
v_call: TRBV5-1
j_call: TRBJ1-1
cdr3_aa: CASSLGLQNMWTEAFF
cdr3_nt: TGCGCCAGCAGCTTGGGTCTACAGAACATGTGGACTGAAGCTTTCTTT

clone_size: few
d_call: -
v_call: TRBV5-1
j_call: TRBJ1-2
cdr3_aa: CASSQGTAAAYGYTF
cdr3_nt: TGCGCCAGCAGCCAGGGCACGGCGGCCGCTTATGGCTACACCTTC

clone_size: -
d_call: TRBD1
v_call: TRBV5-1
j_call: TRBJ2-5
cdr3_aa: CASSLGTVQETQYF
cdr3_nt: TGCGCCAGCAGCTTAGGGACAGTACAAGAGACCCAGTACTTC

clone_size: -
d_call: TRBD1
v_call: TRBV28
j_call: TRBJ1-2
cdr3_aa: CASSLMSGQGFYGYTF
cdr3_nt: TGTGCCAGCAGTTTGATGAGCGGACAGGGGTTCTATGGCTACACCTTC

clone_size: -
d_call: -
v_call: TRBV19
j_call: TRBJ1-6
cdr3_aa: CASSITPPGLSSYNSPLHF
cdr3_nt: TGTGCCAGTAGTATCACACCTCCTGGACTTAGCTCCTATAATTCACCCCTCCACTTT

clone_size: -
d_call: TRBD1
v_call: TRBV6-5
j_call: TRBJ1-2
cdr3_aa: CASSYSHRGRMDYTF
cdr3_nt: TGTGCCAGCAGTTACTCTCACAGGGGGCGGATGGACTACACCTTC

clone_size: -
d_call: -
v_call: TRBV6-1
j_call: TRBJ2-3
cdr3_aa: CASSPAGRADTQYF
cdr3_nt: TGTGCCAGCAGCCCCGCTGGGAGAGCAGATACGCAGTATTTT

clone_size: once
d_call: -
v_call: TRBV7-6
j_call: TRBJ2-1
cdr3_aa: CASSEWRAEQFF
cdr3_nt: TGTGCCAGCAGCGAATGGAGGGCTGAGCAGTTCTTC

clone_size: -
d_call: TRBD1
v_call: TRBV5-4
j_call: TRBJ2-7
cdr3_aa: CASSIDRAHEQYF
cdr3_nt: TGTGCCAGCAGCATAGACAGGGCACACGAGCAGTACTTC

clone_size: -
d_call: TRBD1
v_call: TRBV6-4
j_call: TRBJ1-2
cdr3_aa: CASSEDRDRLNYGYTF
cdr3_nt: TGTGCCAGCAGTGAGGACCGGGACAGGCTGAACTATGGCTACACCTTC

clone_size: -
d_call: -
v_call: TRBV6-5
j_call: TRBJ1-2
cdr3_aa: CASRSDTAYGYTF
cdr3_nt: TGTGCCAGCAGATCCGACACAGCCTATGGCTACACCTTC

clone_size: many
d_call: TRBD1
v_call: TRBV9
j_call: TRBJ1-3
cdr3_aa: CASSVSSGDRGRSGNTIYF
cdr3_nt: TGTGCCAGCAGCGTTTCATCGGGGGACAGGGGGCGATCTGGAAACACCATATATTTT

clone_size: many
d_call: -
v_call: TRBV19
j_call: TRBJ1-1
cdr3_aa: CASSMGEGGDANTEAFF
cdr3_nt: TGTGCCAGTAGTATGGGGGAGGGTGGGGATGCGAACACTGAAGCTTTCTTT

clone_size: once
d_call: -
v_call: TRBV7-9
j_call: TRBJ2-1
cdr3_aa: CASSPRRGGAYNEQFF
cdr3_nt: TGTGCCAGCAGCCCAAGGAGGGGGGGAGCCTACAATGAGCAGTTCTTC

clone_size: -
d_call: TRBD1
v_call: TRBV9
j_call: TRBJ2-3
cdr3_aa: CASSVASGDRLGSQHTQYF
cdr3_nt: TGTGCCAGCAGCGTAGCTTCGGGGGACAGGCTCGGATCCCAACATACGCAGTATTTT

clone_size: -
d_call: TRBD1
v_call: TRBV29-1
j_call: TRBJ1-4
cdr3_aa: CSVLGTGAEKLFF
cdr3_nt: TGCAGCGTCCTCGGGACAGGGGCTGAAAAACTGTTTTTT

clone_size: few
d_call: TRBD1
v_call: TRBV28
j_call: TRBJ1-1
cdr3_aa: CASSRQGWSTEAFF
cdr3_nt: TGTGCCAGCAGTAGACAGGGATGGAGCACTGAAGCTTTCTTT

clone_size: -
d_call: -
v_call: TRBV21-1
j_call: TRBJ1-1
cdr3_aa: CASSREQGKARAFF
cdr3_nt: TGTGCCAGCAGCCGTGAGCAGGGAAAGGCGCGAGCTTTCTTT

clone_size: -
d_call: TRBD1
v_call: TRBV7-6
j_call: TRBJ1-1
cdr3_aa: CASSPGQALVAFF
cdr3_nt: TGTGCCAGCAGCCCCGGACAGGCACTAGTCGCTTTCTTT

clone_size: -
d_call: -
v_call: TRBV6-5
j_call: TRBJ2-1
cdr3_aa: CASSDQGTDEQFF
cdr3_nt: TGTGCCAGCAGTGATCAGGGTACAGATGAGCAGTTCTTC

clone_size: few
d_call: TRBD2
v_call: TRBV29-1
j_call: TRBJ2-7
cdr3_aa: CSVGRDYSTYEQYF
cdr3_nt: TGCAGCGTTGGCCGGGACTATAGTACCTACGAGCAGTACTTC

clone_size: -
d_call: TRBD1
v_call: TRBV19
j_call: TRBJ1-2
cdr3_aa: CASSPGTANGYTF
cdr3_nt: TGTGCCAGTAGCCCCGGGACAGCCAATGGCTACACCTTC